This passage covers 26 T cell receptor beta chains from one sample sequenced in a study of identical twins. MiXCR, run by TCRdb on the 5' RACE reads, gives a single entry per CDR3 protein. The sample contains 350,000 to 600,000 distinct CDR3 sequences, 13% to 15% of which appear only once. The sample was also reused in another study, on yellow fever vaccine responses in identical twins.

Material for sequencing was CD4+ T cells sorted from blood. These receptors all stem from a woman aged 18-29 years in good health.

Ten or more counts support this clonotype. This CDR3 is CASTGRLGFTGELFF. CDR3 nucleotide sequence: TGTGCCAGCACCGGGAGGCTAGGATTCACCGGGGAGCTGTTTTTT. The V and J genes are TRBV12-3 or TRBV12-4 and TRBJ2-2; 7 nucleotides line up with TRBD2. With 7 bases clipped from V and 4 bases from J, the junction kept 9 bases outside the gene matches. The CDR3 spans 15 residues.

The chain recombines TRBV6-6 with TRBJ2-5; 7 nucleotides line up with TRBD1. Unmatched junction bases numbered 2, after V lost 0 bases and J lost 4 bases. CDR1 is MNHNY and CDR2 is SVGAGI in the germline V gene (reference sequence). There are 14 residues in the CDR3. CDR3 DNA sequence: TGTGCCAGCAGTTACTCTCGACAGGGAGAGACCCAGTACTTC. Protein sequence: CASSYSRQGETQYF.

Written as DNA, the CDR3 is TGTGCCAGCAGAAATCCCCCCGGGGAGCTGTTTTTT. It codes for CASRNPPGELFF. The chain employs TRBV6-2 or TRBV6-3 and TRBJ2-2; D is unresolved. This CDR3 spans 12 amino acids. Trimming took off 6 bases at V and 6 bases at J, with 8 bases between the two ends. The germline gives CDR1 MNHEY, CDR2 SVGEGT.

This chain connects TRBV28 to TRBJ2-2, with TRBD1 matching 7 bases. There are 15 residues in the CDR3. Germline loops: CDR1 MDHEN, CDR2 SYDVKM. Trimming at V came to 7 bases and at J to 3 bases, leaving 8 bases not matched to a gene. The CDR3 sequence is CASNPPGGHTGELFF. The CDR3 DNA sequence: TGTGCCAGCAACCCCCCAGGGGGACACACCGGGGAGCTGTTTTTT.

The chain carries TRBV6-2 or TRBV6-3 and TRBJ2-1; 12 bases match TRBD2. This CDR3 has 17 residues. Trimming removed 5 bases from V and 6 bases from J; junction bases left unmatched: 11. Germline CDR1 reads MNHEY; CDR2 reads SVGEGT. The CDR3 DNA follows: TGTGCCAGCAGTAGATCGACTAGCGGGAGTCGGGTCAATGAGCAGTTCTTC. Amino acid sequence: CASSRSTSGSRVNEQFF.

This clonotype has a handful of counts. The V gene is TRBV4-2, the J gene TRBJ2-4; 7 nucleotides align to TRBD2. Germline V CDR1 and CDR2: LGHNA, YNFKEQ. CDR3 length: 20 residues. V was clipped by 1 base and J by 6 bases; unmatched bases: 21. The CDR3 spells CASSQVGPSGPEGRGNIQYF. The CDR3 bases are TGTGCCAGCAGCCAAGTTGGTCCAAGCGGTCCAGAAGGGAGGGGAAACATTCAGTACTTC.

This clonotype was seen a few times. The chain links TRBV2 to TRBJ2-7, with 10 bases identical to TRBD1. The CDR3 is made up of 14 amino acids. Losses at the gene ends were 4 bases for V and 6 bases for J; bases not matched to a gene: 6. The V gene's germline CDR1 is SNHLY and CDR2 FYNNEI. CDR3 sequence: CASSVETGGGEQYF. In DNA form, the CDR3 reads TGTGCCAGCAGTGTCGAGACAGGGGGCGGCGAGCAGTACTTC.

This clonotype was detected ten times or more. V and J are TRBV6-5 and TRBJ2-5, with 8 bases identical to TRBD1. CDR1 is MNHEY and CDR2 is SVGAGI in the germline V gene. Losses at the gene ends were 3 bases for V and 2 bases for J; bases not matched to a gene: 8. There are 16 residues in the CDR3. CDR3 amino acids: CASSYWTGHIQETQYF. Here the CDR3 DNA reads TGTGCCAGCAGTTATTGGACAGGGCATATTCAAGAGACCCAGTACTTC.

As regards this clonotype: One junction end does not reproduce the germline sequence, and a read error may be involved. This rearrangement joins TRBV12-3 or TRBV12-4 to TRBJ2-1, with 13 bases identical to TRBD2. The CDR3 is 19 amino acids. The CDR3 region has the DNA TGTGCCTGCAGTTTAGCCCGGACTAGCGGGGGCCCGTTTTACAATGAGCAGTTCTTC. Its translation: CACSLARTSGGPFYNEQFF.

The table lists this clonotype with many counts. The chain is built from TRBV12-3 or TRBV12-4 and TRBJ2-1, with a weak D call TRBD2 (5 bases). CDR3 length equals 12 residues. Trimming pared 3 bases from V and 5 bases from J, leaving 5 bases between. The CDR3 DNA sequence: TGTGCCAGCAGTTTGCGGGACAATGAGCAGTTCTTC. Its protein is CASSLRDNEQFF.

V gene TRBV20-1 combines with J gene TRBJ2-7, with a tentative D call TRBD1 (9 bases). Germline V gene data show CDR1 as DFQATT and CDR2 as SNEGSKA (reference sequence). Trimming removed 4 bases at V and 6 bases at J, with 28 bases between. The CDR3 spans 17 residues. CDR3 coding DNA: TGCAGTGCTACCTATAACTCAGGACAGGGGACTAGTCGCGAGCAGTACTTC. It translates to CSATYNSGQGTSREQYF.

This chain connects TRBV9 to TRBJ2-1; D unclear. CDR3 length: 15 amino acids. Germline CDR1 and CDR2: SGDLS and YYNGEE. Trimming shortened V by 7 bases and J by 8 bases, and 22 bases separated the two germline ends. The CDR3 nucleotides are TGTGCCAGCTCCTCCGGCTTCAGCTTGGGCTATGAGCAGTTCTTC. Its translation: CASSSGFSLGYEQFF.

The table lists this clonotype with many counts. The J gene is TRBJ2-7, the V gene TRBV2; D is ambiguous. CDR3 size: 14 residues. The germline V gene has CDR1 SNHLY and CDR2 FYNNEI. Trimming took off 8 bases at V and 0 bases at J, with 14 bases between the two ends. Here the CDR3 DNA reads TGTGCCAGCCAGCTGGCGAGGCCCTCCTACGAGCAGTACTTC. This encodes CASQLARPSYEQYF.

This clonotype was counted between two and nine times. V and J are TRBV20-1 and TRBJ2-7, with 9 bases matching TRBD2. The V gene's germline CDR1 is DFQATT and CDR2 SNEGSKA (reference sequence). CDR3 size: 17 residues. J was trimmed by 0 bases and V by 0 bases; bases with no gene match: 9. DNA for the CDR3: TGCAGTGCTAGAGATGTGGAGCGGGGGGTCACCTCCTACGAGCAGTACTTC. Translation: CSARDVERGVTSYEQYF.

J is TRBJ1-3 and V is TRBV28, with D hard to call. The CDR3 has 14 amino acids. From germline, CDR1 is MDHEN and CDR2 SYDVKM. V was shortened by 2 bases and J by 2 bases, with 7 bases between the two germline ends. CDR3 loop: CASSLGSAGNTIYF. CDR3 in DNA: TGTGCCAGCAGTTTAGGGTCAGCTGGAAACACCATATATTTT.

A few counts support this clonotype. This chain uses TRBV3-1 with TRBJ2-5; 10 nucleotides match TRBD2. Germline CDR1 is LGHDT and CDR2 is YNNKEL (reference sequence). Trimming at V came to 4 bases and at J to 6 bases, leaving 8 bases not matched to a gene. The CDR3 runs to 15 residues. The CDR3 is CASSLSGGAVKTQYF. The CDR3 DNA sequence: TGTGCCAGCAGCCTCAGCGGGGGGGCTGTGAAGACCCAGTACTTC.

The chain couples TRBV9 to TRBJ2-7; 10 bases align to TRBD1. The length of the CDR3 is 14 residues. Germline V CDR1 and CDR2: SGDLS, YYNGEE. V was pared by 4 bases and J by 7 bases, with 8 bases of the junction left unmatched. CDR3 residues: CASSPRQGAGEQYF. The CDR3 nucleotides are TGTGCCAGCAGCCCAAGACAGGGGGCGGGTGAGCAGTACTTC.

V gene TRBV5-1 combines with J gene TRBJ2-4; 10 bases fit TRBD1. The CDR3 sequence is 16 residues long. Germline V CDR1 and CDR2: SGHRS, YFSETQ. After removal of 0 bases from V and 2 bases from J, the junction contained 2 bases not matched to a gene. The DNA for the CDR3 is TGCGCCAGCAGCTTGGGACAGGGGGCATCCAAAAACATTCAGTACTTC. Amino acid sequence: CASSLGQGASKNIQYF. Variable domain in full (rest from reference TRBV5-1 and TRBJ2-4): KAGVTQTPRYLIKTRGQQVTLSCSPISGHRSVSWYQQTPGQGLQFLFEYFSETQRNKGNFPGRFSGRQFSNSRSEMNVSTLELGDSALYLCASSLGQGASKNIQYFGAGTRLSVL.

J is TRBJ2-3 and V is TRBV12-3 or TRBV12-4; TRBD2 matches 9 bases. The length of the CDR3 is 17 residues. J gave up 6 bases and V 8 bases, and 18 bases lay outside the gene matches. CDR3 sequence reads: CASSGGSSGAPRDTQYF. CDR3 bases: TGTGCCAGCTCCGGAGGGTCTAGCGGGGCCCCCAGGGATACGCAGTATTTT.

This clonotype appeared a few times. The chain is built from TRBV7-6 and TRBJ2-4, with 7 bases lining up with TRBD2. Per the germline V gene, CDR1 is SGHVS and CDR2 is FNYEAQ. The CDR3 spans 16 residues. V lost 5 bases and J lost 1; bases outside the gene matches: 8. CDR3 bases: TGTGCCAGCAGCGCCTCCCGGGGGGTGGCCAAAAACATTCAGTACTTC. Its translation is CASSASRGVAKNIQYF. Full variable domain (rest looked up from reference TRBV7-6 and TRBJ2-4): GAGVSQSPRYKVTKRGQDVALRCDPISGHVSLYWYRQALGQGPEFLTYFNYEAQQDKSGLPNDRFSAERPEGSISTLTIQRTEQRDSAMYRCASSASRGVAKNIQYFGAGTRLSVL.

This clonotype was observed a handful of times. V and J are TRBV6-5 and TRBJ2-6, with TRBD2 as a possible D gene (7 bases). Germline values: CDR1 MNHEY, CDR2 SVGAGI. CDR3 length: 19 amino acids. The V end lost 2 bases, the J end lost 0 bases, and 17 bases lay between the germline ends. The CDR3 reads CASSYGRGTFNSGANVLTF. The CDR3 region has the DNA TGTGCCAGCAGTTACGGGAGGGGGACCTTCAACTCTGGGGCCAACGTCCTGACTTTC.

This clonotype was picked up a small number of times. The chain uses TRBV5-8 and TRBJ2-1; D possibly uses TRBD1 or TRBD2 (6 bases each). Trimming shortened V by 2 bases and J by 8 bases, and 11 bases separated the two germline ends. CDR1 is SGHTS and CDR2 is YDEGEE in the germline V gene. The CDR3 covers 13 residues. This chain's CDR3 is CASSLLGGYEQFF. CDR3 DNA sequence: TGTGCCAGCAGCTTATTGGGGGGCTATGAGCAGTTCTTC.

The CDR3 DNA sequence: TGTGCCAGCAGCCAAGGACTAACCCATGGAATAGAGACCCAGTACTTC. Amino acids: CASSQGLTHGIETQYF. The chain employs TRBV3-1 and TRBJ2-5; weak D call: TRBD2 (5 bases). Germline loops: CDR1 LGHDT, CDR2 YNNKEL (reference sequence). The CDR3 runs 16 residues. V gave up 1 base and J gave up 4 bases, with 16 bases separating them.

This clonotype was recorded at least ten times. The chain carries TRBV15 and TRBJ1-2; D is possibly TRBD1 (6 bases). V was pared by 5 bases and J by 6 bases, with 13 bases between. The CDR3 has 13 residues. CDR1 is LNHNV, CDR2 YYDKDF, per germline (reference sequence). The CDR3 spells CATSGGHGDGYTF. The CDR3 nucleotides read TGTGCCACCAGCGGGGGACATGGGGATGGCTACACCTTC.

V and J are TRBV3-1 and TRBJ1-1, with TRBD1 as a possible D gene (5 bases). V lost 3 bases to trimming and J lost 0 bases, with 11 bases between them. The CDR3 has 15 residues. Per the germline V gene, CDR1 is LGHDT and CDR2 is YNNKEL (reference sequence). CDR3 DNA sequence: TGTGCCAGCAGCCACGGGACCCCGTTGAACACTGAAGCTTTCTTT. Protein sequence: CASSHGTPLNTEAFF.

The J gene is TRBJ2-7, the V gene TRBV21-1; the listed D gene, TRBD2, was not tested against the DNA. TRBV21-1 is reported as a pseudogene. The CDR3 totals 14 residues. This chain's CDR3 is CASGAGVPTHEQYF. CDR3 coding DNA: TGTGCCAGCGGCGCGGGAGTACCGACCCACGAGCAGTACTTC.